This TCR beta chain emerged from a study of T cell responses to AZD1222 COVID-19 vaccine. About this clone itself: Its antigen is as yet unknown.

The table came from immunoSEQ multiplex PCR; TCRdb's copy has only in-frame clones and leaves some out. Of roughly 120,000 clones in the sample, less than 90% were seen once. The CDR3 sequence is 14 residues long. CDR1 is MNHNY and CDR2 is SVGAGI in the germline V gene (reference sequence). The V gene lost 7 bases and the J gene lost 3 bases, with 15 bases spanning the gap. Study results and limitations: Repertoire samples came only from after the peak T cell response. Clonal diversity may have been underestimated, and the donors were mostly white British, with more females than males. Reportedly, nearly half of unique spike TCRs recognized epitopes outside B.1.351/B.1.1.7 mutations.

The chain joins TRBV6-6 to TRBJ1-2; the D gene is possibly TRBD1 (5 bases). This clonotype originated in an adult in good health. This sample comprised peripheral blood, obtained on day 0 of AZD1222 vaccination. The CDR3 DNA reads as TGTGCCAGCAACCCCGCGGGGGGATACTATGGCTACACCTTC. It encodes CASNPAGGYYGYTF.